This paragraph reports one T cell receptor (beta chain). Its antigen remains unidentified. This entry comes from a study of T cell repertoires in cytomegalovirus infection. Whole-study context: Matching HLA type, along with CMV infection, was indicated by public TCR beta signatures.

The study's findings and limits: HLA-C-restricted CMV-specific TCR beta clonotypes were dominant in the ex vivo response.

CDR3 length: 14 residues. V trimming: 6 bases; J trimming: 1 base; junction bases outside the gene matches: 3. Germline CDR1 MDHEN, CDR2 SYDVKM. Each CDR3 protein is one row after TCRdb ran MiXCR on the reads. The sample lists roughly 640,000 distinct CDR3 sequences; 20% to 30% were seen once. Material for sequencing was CD8+ T cells from PBMCs. The chain recombines TRBV28 with TRBJ2-5, with 9 bases matching TRBD1. The clonotype originates from a human donor in good health (CMV status not recorded). Some clones in this sample may be carry-over from other donors' samples. As DNA, the CDR3 is TGTGCCAGCAGGCACAGGGGGCCCCAAGAGACCCAGTACTTC. The encoded protein is CASRHRGPQETQYF.